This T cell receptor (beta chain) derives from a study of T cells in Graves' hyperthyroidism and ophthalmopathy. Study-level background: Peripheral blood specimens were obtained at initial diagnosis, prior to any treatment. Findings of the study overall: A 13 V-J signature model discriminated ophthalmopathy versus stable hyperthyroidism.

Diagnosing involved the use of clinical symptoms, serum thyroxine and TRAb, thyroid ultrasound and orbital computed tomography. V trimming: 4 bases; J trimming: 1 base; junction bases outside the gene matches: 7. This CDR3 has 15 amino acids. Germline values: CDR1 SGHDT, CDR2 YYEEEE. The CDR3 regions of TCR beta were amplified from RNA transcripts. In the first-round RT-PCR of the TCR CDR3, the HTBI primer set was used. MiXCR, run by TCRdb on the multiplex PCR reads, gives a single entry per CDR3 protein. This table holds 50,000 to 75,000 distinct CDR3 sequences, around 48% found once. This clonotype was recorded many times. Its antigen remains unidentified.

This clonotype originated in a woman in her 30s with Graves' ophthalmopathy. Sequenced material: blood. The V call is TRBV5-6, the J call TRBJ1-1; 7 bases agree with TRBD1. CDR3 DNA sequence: TGTGCCAGCAGCCCAGACAGGGCCGGGAACACTGAAGCTTTCTTT. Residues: CASSPDRAGNTEAFF.